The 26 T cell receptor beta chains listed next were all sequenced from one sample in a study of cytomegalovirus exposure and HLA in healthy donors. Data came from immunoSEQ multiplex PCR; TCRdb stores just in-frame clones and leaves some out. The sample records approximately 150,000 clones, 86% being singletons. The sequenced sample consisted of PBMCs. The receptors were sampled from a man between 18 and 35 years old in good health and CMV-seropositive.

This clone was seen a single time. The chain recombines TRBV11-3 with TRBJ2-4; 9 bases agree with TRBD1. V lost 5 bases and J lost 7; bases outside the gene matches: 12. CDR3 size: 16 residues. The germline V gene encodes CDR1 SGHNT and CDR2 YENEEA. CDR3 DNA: TGTGCCAGCAGCCTTTCCCACCGGGACAGGGAGAACATTCAGTACTTC. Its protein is CASSLSHRDRENIQYF.

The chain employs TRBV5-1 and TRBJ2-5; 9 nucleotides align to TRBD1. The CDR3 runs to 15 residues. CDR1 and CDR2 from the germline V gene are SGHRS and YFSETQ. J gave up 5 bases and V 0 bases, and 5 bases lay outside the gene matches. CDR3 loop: CASSLATTGGETQYF. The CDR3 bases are TGCGCCAGCAGCTTGGCCACGACAGGGGGTGAGACCCAGTACTTC.

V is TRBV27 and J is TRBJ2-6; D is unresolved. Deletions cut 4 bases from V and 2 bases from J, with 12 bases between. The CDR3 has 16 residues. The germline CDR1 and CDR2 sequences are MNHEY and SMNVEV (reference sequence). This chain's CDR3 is CASSSPGVPGANVLTF. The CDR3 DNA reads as TGTGCCAGCAGTTCCCCCGGTGTACCTGGGGCCAACGTCCTGACTTTC.

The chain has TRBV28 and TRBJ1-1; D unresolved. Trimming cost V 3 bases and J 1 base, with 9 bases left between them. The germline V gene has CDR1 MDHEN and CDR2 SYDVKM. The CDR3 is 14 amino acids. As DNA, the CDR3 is TGTGCCAGCAGTTTGTCACAATGGAACACTGAAGCTTTCTTT. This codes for CASSLSQWNTEAFF.

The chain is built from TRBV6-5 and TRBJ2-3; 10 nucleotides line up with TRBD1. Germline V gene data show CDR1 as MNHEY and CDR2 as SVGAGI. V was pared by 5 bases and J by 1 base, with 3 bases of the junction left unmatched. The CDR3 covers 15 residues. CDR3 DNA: TGTGCCAGCAGTCTCGGGACAGGGGGCACAGATACGCAGTATTTT. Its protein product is CASSLGTGGTDTQYF.

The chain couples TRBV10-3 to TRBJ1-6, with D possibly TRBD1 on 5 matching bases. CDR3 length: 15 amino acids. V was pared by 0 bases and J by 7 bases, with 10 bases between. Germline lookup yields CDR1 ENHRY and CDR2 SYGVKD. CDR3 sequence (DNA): TGTGCCATCAGTGAGTCGGCGGGGGGGAATTCACCCCTCCACTTT. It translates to CAISESAGGNSPLHF.

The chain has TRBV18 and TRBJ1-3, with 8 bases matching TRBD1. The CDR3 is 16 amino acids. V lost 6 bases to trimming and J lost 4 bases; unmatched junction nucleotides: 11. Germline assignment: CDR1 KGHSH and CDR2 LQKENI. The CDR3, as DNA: TGTGCCAGCTCCCGTTCGACAGGGGACGTCGGAAACACCATATATTTT. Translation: CASSRSTGDVGNTIYF.

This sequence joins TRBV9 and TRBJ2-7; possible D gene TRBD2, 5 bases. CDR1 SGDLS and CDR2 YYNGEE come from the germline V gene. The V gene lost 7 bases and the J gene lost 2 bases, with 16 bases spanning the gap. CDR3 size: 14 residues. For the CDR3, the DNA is TGTGCCAGCGGTCCTGGCGGGCCGACCTACGAGCAGTACTTC. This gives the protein CASGPGGPTYEQYF.

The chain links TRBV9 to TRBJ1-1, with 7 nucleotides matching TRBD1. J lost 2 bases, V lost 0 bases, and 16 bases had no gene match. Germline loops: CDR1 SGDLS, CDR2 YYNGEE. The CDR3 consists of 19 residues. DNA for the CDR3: TGTGCCAGCAGCGTAGCTGGGACAGTGCCGCGAGTGGGAAACACTGAAGCTTTCTTT. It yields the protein CASSVAGTVPRVGNTEAFF.

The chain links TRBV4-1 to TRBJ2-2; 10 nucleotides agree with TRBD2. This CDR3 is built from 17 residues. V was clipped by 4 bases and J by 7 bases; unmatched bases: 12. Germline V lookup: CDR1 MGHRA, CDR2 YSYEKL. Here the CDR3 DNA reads TGCGCCAGCAGCCCCCTTGAGCGAGCGGGGGGGCTCGGGGAGCTGTTTTTT. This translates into CASSPLERAGGLGELFF.

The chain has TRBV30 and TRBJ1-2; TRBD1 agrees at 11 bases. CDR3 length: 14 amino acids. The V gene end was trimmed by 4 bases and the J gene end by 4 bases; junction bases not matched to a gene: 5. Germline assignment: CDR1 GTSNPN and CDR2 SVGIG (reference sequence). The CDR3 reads CAWTHGTGGYGYTF. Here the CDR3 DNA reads TGTGCCTGGACGCATGGGACAGGGGGCTATGGCTACACCTTC.

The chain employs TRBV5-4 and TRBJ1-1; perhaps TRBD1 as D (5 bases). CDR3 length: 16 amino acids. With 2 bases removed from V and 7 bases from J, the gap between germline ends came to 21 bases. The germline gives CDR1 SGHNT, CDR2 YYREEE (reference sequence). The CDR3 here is CASSFRKLTVGGEAFF. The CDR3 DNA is TGTGCCAGCAGCTTTCGGAAGCTCACTGTGGGGGGTGAAGCTTTCTTT.

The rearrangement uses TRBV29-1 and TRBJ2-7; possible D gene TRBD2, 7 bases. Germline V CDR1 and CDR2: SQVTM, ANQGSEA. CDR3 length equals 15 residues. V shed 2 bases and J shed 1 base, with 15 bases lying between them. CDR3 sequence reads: CSVETGRGQSYEQYF. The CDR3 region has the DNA TGCAGCGTTGAAACAGGGCGGGGGCAATCCTACGAGCAGTACTTC.

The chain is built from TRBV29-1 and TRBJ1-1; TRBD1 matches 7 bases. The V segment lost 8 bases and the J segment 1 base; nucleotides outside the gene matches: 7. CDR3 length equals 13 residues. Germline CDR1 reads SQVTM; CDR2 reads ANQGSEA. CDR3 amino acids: CSTRGLSNTEAFF. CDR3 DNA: TGCAGCACCAGGGGGTTATCGAACACTGAAGCTTTCTTT.

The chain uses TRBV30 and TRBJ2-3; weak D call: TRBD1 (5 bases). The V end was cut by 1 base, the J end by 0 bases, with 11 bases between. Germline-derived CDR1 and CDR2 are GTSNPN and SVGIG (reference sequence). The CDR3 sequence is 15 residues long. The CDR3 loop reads CAWSGDRPSTDTQYF. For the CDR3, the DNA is TGTGCCTGGAGTGGAGACAGACCTAGCACAGATACGCAGTATTTT.

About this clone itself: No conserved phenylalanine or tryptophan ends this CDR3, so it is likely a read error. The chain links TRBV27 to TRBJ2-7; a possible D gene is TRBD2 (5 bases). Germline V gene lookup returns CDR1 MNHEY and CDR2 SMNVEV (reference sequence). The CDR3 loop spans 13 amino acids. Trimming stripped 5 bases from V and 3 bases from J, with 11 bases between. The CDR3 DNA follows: TGTGCCAGCAGTCCCAGAGAGGGCTACGAGCAGTACCTC. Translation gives CASSPREGYEQYL.

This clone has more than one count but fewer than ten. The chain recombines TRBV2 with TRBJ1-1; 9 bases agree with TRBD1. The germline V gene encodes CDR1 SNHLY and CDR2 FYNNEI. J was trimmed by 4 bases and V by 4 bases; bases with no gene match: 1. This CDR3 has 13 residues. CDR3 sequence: CASSGTGVTEAFF. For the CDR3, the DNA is TGTGCCAGCAGTGGGACAGGGGTCACTGAAGCTTTCTTT.

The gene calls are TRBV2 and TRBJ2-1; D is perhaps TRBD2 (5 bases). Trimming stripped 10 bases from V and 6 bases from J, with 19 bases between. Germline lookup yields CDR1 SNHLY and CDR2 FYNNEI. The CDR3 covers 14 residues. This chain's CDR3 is CATQHWGAGNEQFF. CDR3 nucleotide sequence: TGTGCCACTCAGCACTGGGGAGCAGGCAATGAGCAGTTCTTC.

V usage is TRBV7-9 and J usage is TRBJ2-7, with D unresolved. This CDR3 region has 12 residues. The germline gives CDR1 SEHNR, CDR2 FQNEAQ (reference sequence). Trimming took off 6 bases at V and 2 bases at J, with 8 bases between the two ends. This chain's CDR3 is CASRRATYEQYF. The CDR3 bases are TGTGCCAGCAGGCGAGCAACCTACGAGCAGTACTTC.

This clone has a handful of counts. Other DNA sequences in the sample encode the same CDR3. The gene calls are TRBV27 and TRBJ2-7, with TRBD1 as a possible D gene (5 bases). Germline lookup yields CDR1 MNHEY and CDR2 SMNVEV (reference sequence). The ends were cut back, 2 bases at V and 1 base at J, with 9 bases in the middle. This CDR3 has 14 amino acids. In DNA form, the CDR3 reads TGTGCCAGCAGTTTAATGGGGCGGTCCTACGAGCAGTACTTC. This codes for CASSLMGRSYEQYF.

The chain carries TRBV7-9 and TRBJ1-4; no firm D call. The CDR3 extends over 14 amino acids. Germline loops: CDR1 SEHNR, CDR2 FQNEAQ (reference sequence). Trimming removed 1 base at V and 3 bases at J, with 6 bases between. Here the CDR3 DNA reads TGTGCCAGCAGCTTAGTGGCGGCTAATGAAAAACTGTTTTTT. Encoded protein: CASSLVAANEKLFF.

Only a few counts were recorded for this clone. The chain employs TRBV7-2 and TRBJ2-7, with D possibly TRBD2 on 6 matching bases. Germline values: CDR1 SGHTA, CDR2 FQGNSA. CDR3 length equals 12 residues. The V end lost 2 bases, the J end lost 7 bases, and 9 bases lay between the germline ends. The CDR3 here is CASSLTSREQYF. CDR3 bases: TGTGCCAGCAGCTTAACTAGCAGAGAGCAGTACTTC.

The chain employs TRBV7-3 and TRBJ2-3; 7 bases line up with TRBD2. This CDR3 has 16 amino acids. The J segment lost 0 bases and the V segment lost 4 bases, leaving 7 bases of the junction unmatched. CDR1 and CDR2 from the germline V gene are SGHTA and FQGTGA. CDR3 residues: CASSSQAGTSTDTQYF. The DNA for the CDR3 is TGTGCCAGCAGCTCCCAAGCGGGGACTAGCACAGATACGCAGTATTTT.

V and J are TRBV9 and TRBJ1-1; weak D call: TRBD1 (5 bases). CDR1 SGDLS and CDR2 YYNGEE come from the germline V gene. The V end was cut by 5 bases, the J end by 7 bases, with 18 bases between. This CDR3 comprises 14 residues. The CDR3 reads CASSTGSSTDEAFF. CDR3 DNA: TGTGCCAGCAGTACAGGTTCTTCCACTGATGAAGCTTTCTTT.

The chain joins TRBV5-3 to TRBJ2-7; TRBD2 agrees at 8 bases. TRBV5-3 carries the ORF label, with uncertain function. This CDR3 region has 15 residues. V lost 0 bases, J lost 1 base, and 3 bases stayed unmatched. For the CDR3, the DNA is TGTGCCAGAAGCTTGGAGGCTAGCGGGTCCTACGAGCAGTACTTC. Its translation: CARSLEASGSYEQYF.

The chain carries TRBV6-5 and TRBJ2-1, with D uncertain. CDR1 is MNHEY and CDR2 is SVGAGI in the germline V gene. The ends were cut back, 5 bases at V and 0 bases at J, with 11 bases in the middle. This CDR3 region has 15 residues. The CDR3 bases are TGTGCCAGCAGTACCGATTGGAGCTCCTACAATGAGCAGTTCTTC. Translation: CASSTDWSSYNEQFF.